Detailed here is one T cell receptor (beta chain). Using immunoSEQ multiplex PCR, the repertoire was profiled, and TCRdb retains in-frame clones only, with some absent. This table has 150,000 to 200,000 clones, approximately 86% appearing once. The data derive from a study of blood T cell repertoires in COVID-19. V shed 6 bases and J shed 2 bases, with 14 bases lying between them. CDR1 and CDR2 from the germline V gene are KGHSH and LQKENI. The CDR3 is made up of 14 amino acids. The rearrangement links TRBV18 to TRBJ2-7; TRBD1 might be the D (6 bases). The TCR sequence derives from a man in his sixties with acute or convalescent COVID-19. Sequences were obtained from peripheral blood. The CDR3 loop reads CASSPTGTPYEQYF. As DNA, the CDR3 is TGTGCCAGCTCCCCGACAGGTACCCCCTACGAGCAGTACTTC.